This is a list of T cell receptor beta chains from one sample in a study of cytomegalovirus exposure and HLA in healthy donors. This table comes from immunoSEQ multiplex PCR, and its TCRdb copy is limited to in-frame clones, with some not included. The sample contains roughly 150,000 clones, 82% of which appear only once. Sequencing input: PBMCs. All receptors come from a girl under 18 in good health and CMV-seropositive. Each CDR3 is given with its conserved first and last residue. The D gene is left open where the match is weak. The size field is filled for only some rows; it gives once, few, many or a size class.

abundance	len	v_gene	j_gene	d_gene	CDR3aa	CDR3nt
.	14	TRBV19	TRBJ2-7	.	CASSTQVASYEQYF	TGTGCCAGTAGTACACAGGTGGCCTCCTACGAGCAGTACTTC
.	12	TRBV5-6	TRBJ2-7	.	CASSFSGYEQYF	TGTGCCAGCAGCTTCTCAGGTTACGAGCAGTACTTC
once	13	TRBV27	TRBJ2-2	.	CASRYGEAGELFF	TGTGCCAGCAGGTACGGAGAGGCCGGGGAGCTGTTTTTT
few	13	TRBV6-1	TRBJ1-1	.	CASTLSWNTEAFF	TGTGCCAGCACCCTGAGTTGGAACACTGAAGCTTTCTTT
.	13	TRBV6-5	TRBJ2-3	TRBD1	CASNDNGQGRQYF	TGTGCCAGCAATGACAACGGACAGGGTCGGCAGTATTTT
.	12	TRBV11-2	TRBJ1-2	TRBD1	CASSRTGNGYTF	TGTGCCAGCAGTCGGACAGGGAATGGCTACACCTTC
.	15	TRBV5-4	TRBJ2-7	TRBD1	CASRERDSHPYEQYF	TGTGCCAGCAGAGAACGGGACAGCCATCCCTACGAGCAGTACTTC
.	15	TRBV7-6	TRBJ1-4	.	CASSLLGQFNEKLFF	TGTGCCAGCAGCTTACTAGGACAGTTTAATGAAAAACTGTTTTTT
once	16	TRBV5-1	TRBJ1-1	TRBD1	CASSLEGQLMNTEAFF	TGCGCCAGCAGCTTGGAGGGACAGCTGATGAACACTGAAGCTTTCTTT
.	15	TRBV11-2	TRBJ2-7	.	CASSLDARGNYEQYF	TGTGCCAGCAGCTTAGATGCGAGAGGTAATTACGAGCAGTACTTC
.	16	TRBV28	TRBJ2-5	.	CASSFNWADPQETQYF	TGTGCCAGCAGTTTTAATTGGGCAGACCCACAAGAGACCCAGTACTTC
.	14	TRBV9	TRBJ1-2	TRBD1	CASSAYPGQPTCTF	TGTGCCAGCAGCGCTTACCCGGGACAGCCGACTTGCACCTTC
.	12	TRBV29-1	TRBJ2-1	.	CSPLLASEMQFF	TGCAGCCCTCTGCTCGCCTCCGAGATGCAGTTCTTC
.	15	TRBV7-9	TRBJ2-1	TRBD2	CASSSLAGGRDEQFF	TGTGCCAGCAGCTCCTTAGCGGGGGGGCGCGATGAGCAGTTCTTC
once	17	TRBV13	TRBJ2-5	.	CASSPYRVLAHQETQYF	TGTGCCAGCAGCCCCTACCGGGTCCTGGCTCACCAAGAGACCCAGTACTTC
.	15	TRBV6-5	TRBJ2-7	TRBD1	CASSTSPGQGYEQYF	TGTGCCAGCAGTACTTCTCCGGGACAGGGATACGAGCAGTACTTC
once	12	TRBV30	TRBJ1-3	TRBD1	CAWWTGGYTIYF	TGTGCCTGGTGGACAGGAGGATACACCATATATTTT
.	18	TRBV7-7	TRBJ1-5	TRBD1	CASSLSQGAAYSNQPQHF	TGTGCTAGCAGCTTATCCCAGGGGGCGGCATATAGCAATCAGCCCCAGCATTTT
.	14	TRBV28	TRBJ2-7	TRBD1	CASSLAGGIYEQYF	TGTGCCAGCAGTTTAGCAGGGGGCATATACGAGCAGTACTTC
.	13	TRBV4-1	TRBJ2-1	TRBD1	CASSQGQGNEQFF	TGCGCCAGCAGCCAAGGACAGGGGAATGAGCAGTTCTTC
.	12	TRBV12-2	TRBJ1-1	.	CASRSGNTEAFF	TGTGCAAGTCGCTCAGGGAACACTGAAGCTTTCTTT
.	13	TRBV10-1	TRBJ2-1	.	CASSIGHSNEQFF	TGCGCCAGCAGTATAGGACACTCCAATGAGCAGTTCTTC
.	16	TRBV21-1	TRBJ1-3	.	CASSKVSRGVGNTIYF	TGTGCCAGCAGCAAAGTCTCCAGGGGTGTCGGAAACACCATATATTTT
.	21	TRBV4-1	TRBJ2-2	TRBD2	CASSHRLTSGTIQSNTGELFF	TGCGCCAGCAGCCACCGGCTGACTAGCGGGACCATACAATCGAACACCGGGGAGCTGTTTTTT
.	17	TRBV15	TRBJ2-3	.	CATIHRTAGLSTDTQYF	TGTGCCACCATCCATAGGACCGCGGGGTTGAGCACAGATACGCAGTATTTT
once	13	TRBV4-3	TRBJ2-7	.	CASSQDSGYEQYF	TGCGCCAGCAGCCAAGATAGCGGTTACGAGCAGTACTTC
.	13	TRBV29-1	TRBJ2-7	TRBD1	CSAAGTGEDEQYF	TGCAGCGCCGCCGGGACAGGGGAGGACGAGCAGTACTTC
.	16	TRBV5-8	TRBJ2-3	.	CASSLIGGTSTDTQYF	TGTGCCAGCAGCTTAATAGGCGGGACTAGCACAGATACGCAGTATTTT
.	19	TRBV9	TRBJ2-1	TRBD1	CASSIGQGATSGVYNEQFF	TGTGCCAGCAGCATCGGACAGGGGGCGACTAGCGGAGTATACAATGAGCAGTTCTTC
.	13	TRBV13	TRBJ1-2	TRBD1	CASSPQTGGGYTF	TGTGCCAGCAGCCCCCAGACAGGGGGAGGCTACACCTTC
.	19	TRBV21-1	TRBJ2-1	.	CASSKEPRGRLSSYNEQFF	TGTGCCAGCAGCAAAGAGCCCCGTGGTCGACTGAGCTCCTACAATGAGCAGTTCTTC
.	16	TRBV5-4	TRBJ1-3	TRBD1	CASSSVGQVSGNTIYF	TGTGCCAGCAGCTCCGTTGGACAGGTCTCTGGAAACACCATATATTTT
.	15	TRBV13	TRBJ2-3	.	CASSVPQGGTDTQYF	TGTGCCAGCAGCGTGCCACAGGGAGGCACAGATACGCAGTATTTT
.	13	TRBV5-1	TRBJ1-1	.	CASSPGSGTEAFF	TGCGCCAGCAGCCCCGGGTCCGGAACTGAAGCTTTCTTT
once	19	TRBV28	TRBJ2-5	TRBD2	CASSSTPFGTSGAKETQYF	TGTGCCAGCAGTTCTACTCCTTTTGGGACTAGCGGGGCCAAAGAGACCCAGTACTTC
.	13	TRBV2	TRBJ2-5	TRBD2	CASGRLAGETQYF	TGTGCCAGCGGTCGACTAGCCGGGGAGACCCAGTACTTC
.	16	TRBV2	TRBJ1-1	.	CASSASRAWTNTEAFF	TGTGCCAGCAGTGCGTCTCGGGCATGGACTAACACTGAAGCTTTCTTT
.	13	TRBV4-1	TRBJ1-5	.	CASSQTPNQPQHF	TGCGCCAGCAGCCAAACTCCAAATCAGCCCCAGCATTTT
.	13	TRBV30	TRBJ2-7	TRBD2	CAAPGTSVLGQYF	TGTGCGGCCCCCGGGACTAGCGTTTTAGGGCAGTACTTC
.	19	TRBV19	TRBJ1-1	TRBD1	CASSFPGQGIIGRGTEAFF	TGTGCCAGTAGTTTCCCGGGACAGGGTATTATAGGGCGTGGCACTGAAGCTTTCTTT
.	16	TRBV9	TRBJ2-1	.	CASSPRSGSSYNEQFF	TGTGCCAGCAGCCCCAGGTCCGGGAGCTCCTACAATGAGCAGTTCTTC
.	13	TRBV6-1	TRBJ1-5	.	CASSEFISQPQHF	TGTGCCAGCAGTGAATTTATATCTCAGCCCCAGCATTTT
.	14	TRBV19	TRBJ2-5	TRBD2	CARGTSGTQETQYF	TGTGCCAGGGGGACTAGCGGGACCCAAGAGACCCAGTACTTC
.	14	TRBV13	TRBJ1-1	.	CASSLVRGLTEAFF	TGTGCCAGCAGCTTAGTTAGGGGACTCACTGAAGCTTTCTTT
.	16	TRBV6-5	TRBJ2-7	.	CASSYSDRDPYRYEYF	TGTGCCAGCAGTTACTCGGACCGGGATCCCTACCGTTATGAGTACTTC
once	15	TRBV30	TRBJ1-2	.	CAWSVLGGPGDGYTF	TGTGCCTGGAGTGTACTGGGGGGGCCAGGTGATGGCTACACCTTC
.	14	TRBV10-3	TRBJ2-5	TRBD1	CAIRPGQGLETQYF	TGTGCCATCAGACCGGGACAGGGGTTGGAGACCCAGTACTTC
.	19	TRBV11-2	TRBJ2-3	TRBD2	CASSLVGTSGGLFTDTQYF	TGTGCCAGCAGCTTAGTAGGGACTAGCGGGGGCCTTTTCACAGATACGCAGTATTTT
.	14	TRBV2	TRBJ2-1	.	CASEARGAYNEQFF	TGTGCCAGCGAGGCCAGGGGGGCCTACAATGAGCAGTTCTTC
.	16	TRBV7-6	TRBJ2-7	TRBD2	CASSLASGGLEGEQYF	TGTGCCAGCAGCTTAGCGAGCGGGGGACTAGAGGGTGAGCAGTACTTC
few	13	TRBV25-1	TRBJ2-3	.	CASSEYTGDTQYF	TGTGCCAGCAGTGAATATACGGGAGATACGCAGTATTTT
.	13	TRBV30	TRBJ2-4	TRBD1	CACQQGFRNIQYF	TGTGCCTGCCAACAGGGGTTCAGGAACATTCAGTACTTC
.	14	TRBV5-1	TRBJ1-1	.	CASSPGRGRTEAFF	TGCGCCAGCAGCCCCGGACGGGGTCGGACTGAAGCTTTCTTT
.	16	TRBV10-3	TRBJ1-2	.	CAISERNKAGNYGYTF	TGTGCCATCAGTGAGCGCAATAAGGCGGGGAACTATGGCTACACCTTC
.	18	TRBV9	TRBJ1-1	.	CASSATPTGYGPNTEAFF	TGTGCCAGCAGCGCAACCCCCACAGGTTACGGACCCAACACTGAAGCTTTCTTT
.	15	TRBV7-2	TRBJ2-5	.	CASSLSSGFQETQYF	TGTGCCAGCAGCTTATCCTCGGGATTCCAAGAGACCCAGTACTTC
.	18	TRBV11-2	TRBJ2-5	TRBD1	CASSPRPITGTGKETQYF	TGTGCCAGCAGCCCACGACCCATAACCGGGACAGGGAAAGAGACCCAGTACTTC
few	15	TRBV2	TRBJ2-6	.	CASSEERAGANVLTF	TGTGCCAGCAGTGAAGAGAGGGCTGGGGCCAACGTCCTGACTTTC
.	13	TRBV12-5	TRBJ1-1	.	CASGASQGTEAFF	TGTGCTAGTGGTGCCTCACAGGGCACTGAAGCTTTCTTT